Sequencing of this TCR beta chain was carried out in a study of T-cell memory formation after mild COVID-19. Study findings and constraints: Among clones peaking at day 37 in the second wave, SARS-CoV-2 specificity remained unconfirmed. For contracting clones, CD4+ ones sat mainly in CM and EM, CD8+ in EMRA. Pre-infection memory showed some responding clones, and this suggested that cross-reactive memory joined.

The TCR alpha and TCR beta cDNA libraries, bearing sample barcodes and UMIs, were generated by 5'RACE using constant-segment primers. TCRdb analysed the 5' RACE reads with MiXCR anew, one entry per CDR3 protein. The table has 470,000 or so distinct CDR3 sequences, roughly 18% seen once. Per germline, CDR1 SEHNR and CDR2 FQNEAQ (reference sequence). With 0 bases clipped from V and 7 bases from J, the junction kept 10 bases outside the gene matches. This CDR3 spans 16 amino acids. This clonotype was counted between two and nine times. As yet, its antigen is unknown. Input material: PBMCs or a T cell subset sorted from them (not recorded which). The chain couples TRBV7-9 to TRBJ2-7, with TRBD1 identical over 9 bases. This receptor was identified in an adult woman who had mild COVID-19 (a few samples of this study predate the infection). Cell type and time point are not known. CDR3 protein: CASSLAPRTGAQEQYF. The CDR3 nucleotides are TGTGCCAGCAGCTTAGCTCCCCGGACAGGGGCTCAAGAGCAGTACTTC.